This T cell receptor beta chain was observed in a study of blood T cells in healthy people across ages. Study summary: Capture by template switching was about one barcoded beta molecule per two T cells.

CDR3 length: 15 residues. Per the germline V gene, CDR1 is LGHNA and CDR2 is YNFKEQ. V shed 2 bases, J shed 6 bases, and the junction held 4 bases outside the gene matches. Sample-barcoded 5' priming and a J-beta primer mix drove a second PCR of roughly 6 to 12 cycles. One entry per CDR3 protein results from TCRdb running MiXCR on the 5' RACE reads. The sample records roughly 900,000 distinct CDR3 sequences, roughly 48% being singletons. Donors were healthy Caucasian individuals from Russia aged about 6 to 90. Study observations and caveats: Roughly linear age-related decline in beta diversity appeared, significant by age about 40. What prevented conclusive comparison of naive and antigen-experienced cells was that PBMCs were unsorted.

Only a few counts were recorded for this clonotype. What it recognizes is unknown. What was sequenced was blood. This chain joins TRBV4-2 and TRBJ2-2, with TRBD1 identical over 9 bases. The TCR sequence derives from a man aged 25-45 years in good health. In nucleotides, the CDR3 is TGTGCCAGCAGCCAAATGGACAGGGGACCCGGGGAGCTGTTTTTT. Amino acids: CASSQMDRGPGELFF.